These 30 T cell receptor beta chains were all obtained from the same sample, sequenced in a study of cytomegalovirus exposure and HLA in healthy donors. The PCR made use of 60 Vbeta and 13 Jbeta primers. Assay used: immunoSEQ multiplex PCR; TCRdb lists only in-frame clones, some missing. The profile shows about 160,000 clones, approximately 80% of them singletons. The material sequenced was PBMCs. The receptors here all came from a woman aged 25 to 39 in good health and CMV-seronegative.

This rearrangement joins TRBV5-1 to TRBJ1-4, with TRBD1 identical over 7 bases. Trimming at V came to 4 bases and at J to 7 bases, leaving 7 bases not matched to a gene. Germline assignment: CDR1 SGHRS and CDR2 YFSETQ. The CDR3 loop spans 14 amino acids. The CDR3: CASSPEGGTEKLFF. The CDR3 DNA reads TGCGCCAGCAGCCCGGAAGGGGGCACTGAAAAACTGTTTTTT.

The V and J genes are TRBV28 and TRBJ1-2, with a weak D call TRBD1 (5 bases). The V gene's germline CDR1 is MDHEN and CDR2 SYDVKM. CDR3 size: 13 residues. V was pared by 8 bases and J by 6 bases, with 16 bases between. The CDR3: CASYGAAPHGYTF. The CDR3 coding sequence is TGTGCCAGCTATGGGGCGGCCCCCCATGGCTACACCTTC.

DNA of the CDR3: TGTGCCAGCAGCTTAGAACAGGGGGCGAGTACCGGGGAGCTGTTTTTT. It encodes CASSLEQGASTGELFF. This rearrangement joins TRBV11-3 to TRBJ2-2; 9 nucleotides align to TRBD1. After removal of 0 bases from V and 5 bases from J, the junction contained 4 bases not matched to a gene. Germline CDR1 and CDR2: SGHNT and YENEEA. There are 16 residues in the CDR3. The full variable domain, in which reference TRBV11-3 and TRBJ2-2 provide the parts outside the CDR3, is EAGVVQSPRYKIIEKKQPVAFWCNPISGHNTLYWYLQNLGQGPELLIRYENEEAVDDSQLPKDRFSAERLKGVDSTLKIQPAELGDSAVYLCASSLEQGASTGELFFGEGSRLTVL.

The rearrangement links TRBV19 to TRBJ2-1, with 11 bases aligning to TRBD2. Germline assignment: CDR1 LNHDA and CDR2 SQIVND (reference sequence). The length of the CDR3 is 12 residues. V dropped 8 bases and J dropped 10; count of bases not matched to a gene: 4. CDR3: CASARLAGEQFF. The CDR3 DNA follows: TGTGCCAGTGCCCGACTAGCGGGAGAGCAGTTCTTC.

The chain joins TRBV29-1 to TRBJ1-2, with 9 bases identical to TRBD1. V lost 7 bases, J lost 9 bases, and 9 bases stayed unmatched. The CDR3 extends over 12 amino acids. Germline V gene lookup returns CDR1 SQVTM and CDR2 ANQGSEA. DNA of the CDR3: TGCAGCGGGATCGGGACAGGGAAACGCTACACCTTC. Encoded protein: CSGIGTGKRYTF.

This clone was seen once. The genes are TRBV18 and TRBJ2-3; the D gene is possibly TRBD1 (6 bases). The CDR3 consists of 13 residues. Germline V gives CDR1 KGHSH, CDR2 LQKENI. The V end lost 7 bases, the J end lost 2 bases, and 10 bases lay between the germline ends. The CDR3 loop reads CASFPGVTDTQYF. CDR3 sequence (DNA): TGTGCCAGCTTTCCAGGGGTCACAGATACGCAGTATTTT.

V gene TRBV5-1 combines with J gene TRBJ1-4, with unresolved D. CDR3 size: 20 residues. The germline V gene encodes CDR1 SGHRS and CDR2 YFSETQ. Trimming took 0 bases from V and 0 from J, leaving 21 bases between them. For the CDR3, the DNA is TGCGCCAGCAGCTTGGTACTACCGGGAGCATTAGATGCAACTAATGAAAAACTGTTTTTT. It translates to CASSLVLPGALDATNEKLFF.

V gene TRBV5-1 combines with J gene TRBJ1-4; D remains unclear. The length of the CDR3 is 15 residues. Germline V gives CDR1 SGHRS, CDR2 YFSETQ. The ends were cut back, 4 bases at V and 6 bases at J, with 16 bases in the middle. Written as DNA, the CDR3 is TGCGCCAGCAGCCCGCGGGCGGCGAAGGATGAAAAACTGTTTTTT. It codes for CASSPRAAKDEKLFF.

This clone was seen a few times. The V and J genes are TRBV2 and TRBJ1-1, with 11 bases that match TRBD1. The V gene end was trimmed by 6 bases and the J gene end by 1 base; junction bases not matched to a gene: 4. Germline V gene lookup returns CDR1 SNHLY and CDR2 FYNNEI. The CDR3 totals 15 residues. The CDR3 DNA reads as TGTGCCAGCAGGCCCGGGACAGGGGGGAACACTGAAGCTTTCTTT. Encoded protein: CASRPGTGGNTEAFF.

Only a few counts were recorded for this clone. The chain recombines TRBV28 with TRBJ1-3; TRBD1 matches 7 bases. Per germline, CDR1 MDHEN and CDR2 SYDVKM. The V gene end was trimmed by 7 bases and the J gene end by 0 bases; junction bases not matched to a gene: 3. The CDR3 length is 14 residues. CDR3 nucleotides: TGTGCCAGCACTGGGACAGTCTCTGGAAACACCATATATTTT. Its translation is CASTGTVSGNTIYF.

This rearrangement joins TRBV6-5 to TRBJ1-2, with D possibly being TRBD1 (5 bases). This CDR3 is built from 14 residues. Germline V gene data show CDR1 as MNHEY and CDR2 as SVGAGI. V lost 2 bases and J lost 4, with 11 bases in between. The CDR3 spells CASSYGEGPYGYTF. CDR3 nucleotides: TGTGCCAGCAGTTACGGGGAGGGGCCCTATGGCTACACCTTC.

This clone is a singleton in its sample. CDR3 DNA sequence: TGTGCCAGCAGTGAGAGACAGCCGGGACAGGGGGCGGAAGATACGCAGTATTTT. Amino acid sequence: CASSERQPGQGAEDTQYF. The chain links TRBV2 to TRBJ2-3; 12 positions agree with TRBD1. Germline-derived CDR1 and CDR2 are SNHLY and FYNNEI. The CDR3 contains 18 residues. The junction had 12 bases not matched to a gene; V was cut back by 3 bases and J by 5 bases. Drawing the rest from reference TRBV2 and TRBJ2-3, the complete variable domain is EPEVTQTPSHQVTQMGQEVILRCVPISNHLYFYWYRQILGQKVEFLVSFYNNEISEKSEIFDDQFSVERPDGSNFTLKIRSTKLEDSAMYFCASSERQPGQGAEDTQYFGPGTRLTVL.

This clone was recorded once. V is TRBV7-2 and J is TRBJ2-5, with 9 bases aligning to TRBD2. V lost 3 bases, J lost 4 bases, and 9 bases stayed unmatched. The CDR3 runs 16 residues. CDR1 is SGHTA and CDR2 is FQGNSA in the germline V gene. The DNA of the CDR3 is TGTGCCAGCAGCTTGTGGGCGGGGGGGATGGGAGAGACCCAGTACTTC. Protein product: CASSLWAGGMGETQYF.

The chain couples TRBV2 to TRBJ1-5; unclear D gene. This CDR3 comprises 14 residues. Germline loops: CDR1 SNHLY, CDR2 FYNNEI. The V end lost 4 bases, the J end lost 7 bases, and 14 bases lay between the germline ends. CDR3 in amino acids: CASSGTSLMQPQHF. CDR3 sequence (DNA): TGTGCCAGCAGTGGGACTTCCCTTATGCAGCCCCAGCATTTT.

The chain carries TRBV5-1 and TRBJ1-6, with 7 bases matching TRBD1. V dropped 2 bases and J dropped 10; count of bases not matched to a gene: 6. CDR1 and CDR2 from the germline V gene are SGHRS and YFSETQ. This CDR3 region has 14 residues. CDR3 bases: TGCGCCAGCAGCTTAGGGACAGTAGGATCACCCCTCCACTTT. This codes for CASSLGTVGSPLHF.

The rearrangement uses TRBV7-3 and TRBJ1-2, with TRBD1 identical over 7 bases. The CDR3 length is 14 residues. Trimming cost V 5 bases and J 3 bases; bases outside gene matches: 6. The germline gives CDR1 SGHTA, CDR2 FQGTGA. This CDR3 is CASSLSRGDYGYTF. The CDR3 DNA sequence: TGTGCCAGCAGCCTTAGCAGGGGGGACTATGGCTACACCTTC.

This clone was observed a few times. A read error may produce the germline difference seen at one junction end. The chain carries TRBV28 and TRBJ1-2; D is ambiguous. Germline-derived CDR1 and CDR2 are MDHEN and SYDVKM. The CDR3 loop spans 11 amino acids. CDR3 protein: CASSSTEGYPF. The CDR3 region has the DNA TGTGCCAGCAGTTCTACAGAGGGCTACCCCTTC.

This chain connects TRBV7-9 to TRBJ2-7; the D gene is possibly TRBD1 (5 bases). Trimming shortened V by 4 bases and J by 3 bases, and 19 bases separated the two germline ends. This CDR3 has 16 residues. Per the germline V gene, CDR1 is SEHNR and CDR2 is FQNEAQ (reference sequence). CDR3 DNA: TGTGCCAGCAGCTCAGACGGACAAAGCTGGGGCTACGAGCAGTACTTC. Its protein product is CASSSDGQSWGYEQYF. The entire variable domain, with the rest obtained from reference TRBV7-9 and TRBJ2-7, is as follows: DTGVSQNPRHKITKRGQNVTFRCDPISEHNRLYWYRQTLGQGPEFLTYFQNEAQLEKSRLLSDRFSAERPKGSFSTLEIQRTEQGDSAMYLCASSSDGQSWGYEQYFGPGTRLTVT.

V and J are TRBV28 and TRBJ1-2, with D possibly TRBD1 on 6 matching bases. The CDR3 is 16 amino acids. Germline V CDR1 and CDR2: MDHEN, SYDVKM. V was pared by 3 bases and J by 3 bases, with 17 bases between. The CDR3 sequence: CASSFSRGGFDYGYTF. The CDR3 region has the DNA TGTGCCAGCAGTTTCAGCCGCGGGGGCTTCGACTATGGCTACACCTTC.

The CDR3 spells CAWSKRGTDTEAFF. The CDR3 nucleotides read TGTGCCTGGAGCAAAAGGGGTACGGACACTGAAGCTTTCTTT. The rearrangement uses TRBV30 and TRBJ1-1; D is possibly TRBD1 (5 bases). The V and J ends lost 3 bases and 3 bases respectively, with 14 bases between them. The CDR3 runs 14 residues. Per the germline V gene, CDR1 is GTSNPN and CDR2 is SVGIG (reference sequence).

The CDR3, as DNA: TGTGCCAGCAGGACCGACAGGGGACGGAGCACTGAAGCTTTCTTT. Protein: CASRTDRGRSTEAFF. This rearrangement joins TRBV2 to TRBJ1-1, with 8 positions matching TRBD1. Germline loops: CDR1 SNHLY, CDR2 FYNNEI. This CDR3 is built from 15 residues. V shed 6 bases and J 4 bases; nucleotides not matched to a gene: 10.

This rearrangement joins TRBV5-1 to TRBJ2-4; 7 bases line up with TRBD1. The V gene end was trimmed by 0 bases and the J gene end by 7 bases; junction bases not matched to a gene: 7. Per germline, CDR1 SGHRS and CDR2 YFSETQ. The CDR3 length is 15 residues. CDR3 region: CASSLGQGSLNIQYF. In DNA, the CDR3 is TGCGCCAGCAGCTTGGGACAGGGAAGTTTGAACATTCAGTACTTC.

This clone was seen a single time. Here the CDR3 reads CASGLNTEAFF. The CDR3 DNA follows: TGTGCCAGCGGCTTGAACACTGAAGCTTTCTTT. V is TRBV27 and J is TRBJ1-1; D remains unclear. CDR3 size: 11 residues. Trimming shortened V by 8 bases and J by 0 bases, and 4 bases separated the two germline ends. Per the germline V gene, CDR1 is MNHEY and CDR2 is SMNVEV (reference sequence).

In DNA form, the CDR3 reads TGTGCCTGGAGTTACCGGCAGGGGAGTGGCTACACCTTC. Translated: CAWSYRQGSGYTF. V is TRBV30 and J is TRBJ1-2, with D possibly being TRBD1 (6 bases). Trimming left V 2 bases short and J 7 bases short, with 14 bases between. CDR3 size: 13 residues. Germline CDR1 GTSNPN, CDR2 SVGIG (reference sequence).

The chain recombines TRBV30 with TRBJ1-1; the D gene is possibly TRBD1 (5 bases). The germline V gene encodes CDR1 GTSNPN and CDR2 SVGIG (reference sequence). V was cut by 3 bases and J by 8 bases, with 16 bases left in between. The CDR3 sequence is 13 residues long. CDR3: CAWRGFATEEAFF. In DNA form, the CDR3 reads TGTGCCTGGAGGGGATTCGCGACAGAAGAAGCTTTCTTT.

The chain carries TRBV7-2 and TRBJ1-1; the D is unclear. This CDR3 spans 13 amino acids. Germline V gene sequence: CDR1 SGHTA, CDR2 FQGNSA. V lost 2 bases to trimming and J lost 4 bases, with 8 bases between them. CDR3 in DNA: TGTGCCAGCAGCTTAACAAGTGTCACTGAAGCTTTCTTT. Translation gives CASSLTSVTEAFF.

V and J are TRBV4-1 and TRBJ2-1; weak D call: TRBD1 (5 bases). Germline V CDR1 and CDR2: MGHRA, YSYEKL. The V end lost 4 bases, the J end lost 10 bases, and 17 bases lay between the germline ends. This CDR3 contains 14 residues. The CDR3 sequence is CASSPLGLKGEQFF. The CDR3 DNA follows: TGCGCCAGCAGCCCCCTGGGCCTGAAGGGGGAGCAGTTCTTC.

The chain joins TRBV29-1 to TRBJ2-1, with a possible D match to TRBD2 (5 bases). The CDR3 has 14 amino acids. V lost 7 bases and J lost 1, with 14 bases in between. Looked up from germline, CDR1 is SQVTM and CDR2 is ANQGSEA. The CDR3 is CSGVPRGSYNEQFF. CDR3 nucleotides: TGCAGCGGGGTACCCCGGGGTTCCTACAATGAGCAGTTCTTC.

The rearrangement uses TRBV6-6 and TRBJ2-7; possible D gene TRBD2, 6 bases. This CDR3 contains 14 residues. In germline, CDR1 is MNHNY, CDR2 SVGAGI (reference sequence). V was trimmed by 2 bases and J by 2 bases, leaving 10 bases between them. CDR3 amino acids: CASSYNPGAYEQYF. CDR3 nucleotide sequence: TGTGCCAGCAGTTACAACCCGGGGGCCTACGAGCAGTACTTC.

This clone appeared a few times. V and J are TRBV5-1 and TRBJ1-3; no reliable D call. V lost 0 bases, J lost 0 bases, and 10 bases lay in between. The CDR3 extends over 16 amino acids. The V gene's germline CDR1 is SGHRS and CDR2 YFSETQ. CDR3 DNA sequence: TGCGCCAGCAGCTTGGACGGCCGGAGCTCTGGAAACACCATATATTTT. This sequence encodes CASSLDGRSSGNTIYF.